The sequence of this T cell receptor (beta chain) was determined in a study of metastatic and nonmetastatic thyroid tumors. On the study more broadly: Peripheral blood and tumor or nodule samples from malignant and benign thyroid patients were compared.

Patients had received no treatment of any kind before thyroid surgery. The V end lost 0 bases, the J end lost 7 bases, and 7 bases lay between the germline ends. Germline values: CDR1 MNHNS, CDR2 SASEGT. The CDR3 contains 12 residues. MiXCR reprocessed the PCR reads for TCRdb. This table holds around 15,000 clones, roughly 4% found once. The sequencing sample was made of tumor tissue. The chain recombines TRBV6-1 with TRBJ2-7; D not resolved. This clonotype was sampled from a female donor with papillary thyroid cancer or a benign thyroid nodule (not recorded which). Some clones in this sample may be carry-over from other donors' samples. DNA of the CDR3: TGTGCCAGCAGTGAAGCAAGCTTTGAGCAGTACTTC. Protein: CASSEASFEQYF.